This is a list of T cell receptor beta chains from one sample in a study of PD-L1 blockade in urothelial cancer. The method was immunoSEQ multiplex PCR; TCRdb's version includes in-frame clones alone and lacks a portion of them. The data contain roughly 51,000 clones, about four fifths of them seen just once; the ten biggest clones take up more than 9%. Sample: PBMCs, taken around atezolizumab (anti-PD-L1) treatment. All receptors derive from a man in his 70s with urothelial cancer. Each CDR3 is given with its conserved first and last residue. A D gene is named only where the DNA matches it firmly. Clone size is stated in some rows and not others, as once, few, many or a class when expanded.

d_gene: TRBD2; abundance: -; j_gene: TRBJ2-7; v_gene: TRBV28; CDR3nt: TGTGCCAGCAGTCTCCCCCTAGCGGGAGGGGGCGAGCAGTACTTC; CDR3aa: CASSLPLAGGGEQYF
d_gene: -; abundance: -; j_gene: TRBJ1-3; v_gene: TRBV5-1; CDR3nt: TGCGCCAGCAGCTCTTCGACAGAAGATGGAAACACCATATATTTT; CDR3aa: CASSSSTEDGNTIYF
d_gene: TRBD1; abundance: -; j_gene: TRBJ1-1; v_gene: TRBV14; CDR3nt: TGTGCCAGCAGCCAGAGGACAGGTTCGGACACTGAAGCTTTCTTT; CDR3aa: CASSQRTGSDTEAFF
d_gene: -; abundance: few; j_gene: TRBJ2-7; v_gene: TRBV6-5; CDR3nt: TGTGCCAGCAGTTACTCCCCCCTCCTAGCGAGCGAGCAGTACTTC; CDR3aa: CASSYSPLLASEQYF
d_gene: TRBD1; abundance: -; j_gene: TRBJ1-1; v_gene: TRBV29-1; CDR3nt: TGCAGCGCCAGGACAGGGGTTGAAGCTTTCTTT; CDR3aa: CSARTGVEAFF
d_gene: -; abundance: once; j_gene: TRBJ2-7; v_gene: TRBV6-1; CDR3nt: TGTGCCAGCATAGCAGGGGACTCCTACGAGCAGTACTTC; CDR3aa: CASIAGDSYEQYF
d_gene: -; abundance: -; j_gene: TRBJ2-2; v_gene: TRBV2; CDR3nt: TGTGCCAGCACCCCCAAGGGGGGGCGTAACACCGGGGAGCTGTTTTTT; CDR3aa: CASTPKGGRNTGELFF
d_gene: TRBD2; abundance: -; j_gene: TRBJ2-3; v_gene: TRBV7-8; CDR3nt: TGTGCCAGCAGCTTAACTAGCGGGGGCACAGATACGCAGTATTTT; CDR3aa: CASSLTSGGTDTQYF
d_gene: -; abundance: few; j_gene: TRBJ1-1; v_gene: TRBV19; CDR3nt: TGTGCCAGTAGTATTCAGGAGAACACTGAAGCTTTCTTT; CDR3aa: CASSIQENTEAFF
d_gene: TRBD1; abundance: -; j_gene: TRBJ1-2; v_gene: TRBV5-4; CDR3nt: TGTGCCAGCAGCTTGTGGAGGGACAGGGGAGATGGCTACACCTTC; CDR3aa: CASSLWRDRGDGYTF
d_gene: -; abundance: -; j_gene: TRBJ2-7; v_gene: TRBV2; CDR3nt: TGTGCCAGCCAAAAACAGGGAATTCCCTACGAGCAGTACTTC; CDR3aa: CASQKQGIPYEQYF
d_gene: -; abundance: -; j_gene: TRBJ2-3; v_gene: TRBV28; CDR3nt: TGTGCCAGCGTCTCGAGGGCCCCCCCCACAGATACGCAGTATTTT; CDR3aa: CASVSRAPPTDTQYF
d_gene: -; abundance: -; j_gene: TRBJ2-7; v_gene: TRBV19; CDR3nt: TGTGCCAGTAGTACCCTGGGGACAACCTACGAGCAGTACTTC; CDR3aa: CASSTLGTTYEQYF
d_gene: -; abundance: -; j_gene: TRBJ1-5; v_gene: TRBV6-1; CDR3nt: TGTGCCAGCAGTGAACTCCCAGGGGACAATCAGCCCCAGCATTTT; CDR3aa: CASSELPGDNQPQHF
d_gene: -; abundance: few; j_gene: TRBJ1-1; v_gene: TRBV7-3; CDR3nt: TGTGCCAGCAGCCCCCAGGGCCTGACGAGGACTGAAGCTTTCTTT; CDR3aa: CASSPQGLTRTEAFF
d_gene: -; abundance: -; j_gene: TRBJ1-3; v_gene: TRBV28; CDR3nt: TGTGCCAGCAGTTGGAGATTGCGAAACACCATATATTTT; CDR3aa: CASSWRLRNTIYF
d_gene: TRBD2; abundance: few; j_gene: TRBJ2-5; v_gene: TRBV10-3; CDR3nt: TGTGCCATCAGTGGCGCTAGCGGGCAAGAGACCCAGTACTTC; CDR3aa: CAISGASGQETQYF
d_gene: -; abundance: -; j_gene: TRBJ2-1; v_gene: TRBV5-1; CDR3nt: TGCGCCAGCAGCGCCAGACAGGATTCCATGGGGTATGAGCAGTTCTTC; CDR3aa: CASSARQDSMGYEQFF
d_gene: -; abundance: -; j_gene: TRBJ1-2; v_gene: TRBV5-1; CDR3nt: TGCGCCACCCGAGACAAGCTTGACTATGGCTACACCTTC; CDR3aa: CATRDKLDYGYTF
d_gene: TRBD2; abundance: -; j_gene: TRBJ2-3; v_gene: TRBV6-1; CDR3nt: TGTGCCAGCAGTGAAGCATTCTTCGGAGGGAGGGCCCTCGATACGCAGTATTTT; CDR3aa: CASSEAFFGGRALDTQYF
d_gene: -; abundance: -; j_gene: TRBJ2-7; v_gene: TRBV5-1; CDR3nt: TGCGCCAGCAGCCAGGGACACCTGTCCTACGAGCAGTACTTC; CDR3aa: CASSQGHLSYEQYF
d_gene: -; abundance: -; j_gene: TRBJ1-2; v_gene: TRBV28; CDR3nt: TGTGCCAGCAGTTCAGGATCAGCTAACTATGGCTACACCTTC; CDR3aa: CASSSGSANYGYTF
d_gene: -; abundance: -; j_gene: TRBJ2-2; v_gene: TRBV6-5; CDR3nt: TGTGCCACAACCACAGGGTATAACGGGGAGCTGTTTTTT; CDR3aa: CATTTGYNGELFF
d_gene: -; abundance: once; j_gene: TRBJ2-7; v_gene: TRBV2; CDR3nt: TGTGCCAGCAAATCCGGGACATCCTCCTACGAGCAGTACTTC; CDR3aa: CASKSGTSSYEQYF
d_gene: -; abundance: -; j_gene: TRBJ2-2; v_gene: TRBV18; CDR3nt: TGTGCCAGCTCCCCTCCATCCGGGTCGGACACCGGGGAGCTGTTTTTT; CDR3aa: CASSPPSGSDTGELFF
d_gene: -; abundance: -; j_gene: TRBJ2-3; v_gene: TRBV5-1; CDR3nt: TGCGCCAGCAGCGTAGATGCTTTAGATACGCAGTATTTT; CDR3aa: CASSVDALDTQYF
d_gene: TRBD2; abundance: -; j_gene: TRBJ2-4; v_gene: TRBV5-4; CDR3nt: TGTGCCAGCAGCTTGTCCTTATCTAGCGGGAGTCAGTACTTC; CDR3aa: CASSLSLSSGSQYF
d_gene: -; abundance: -; j_gene: TRBJ2-7; v_gene: TRBV30; CDR3nt: TGTGCCTGGAGTGTACAGGCAGGCGGCCCTGGGGAGCAGTACTTC; CDR3aa: CAWSVQAGGPGEQYF
d_gene: -; abundance: -; j_gene: TRBJ1-2; v_gene: TRBV7-6; CDR3nt: TGTGCCAGCAGCTTAGACGGGATGGTTGGCTACACCTTC; CDR3aa: CASSLDGMVGYTF
d_gene: -; abundance: -; j_gene: TRBJ1-1; v_gene: TRBV7-6; CDR3nt: TGTGCCAGCAGCTTTACAGGGAACACTGAAGCTTTCTTT; CDR3aa: CASSFTGNTEAFF
d_gene: TRBD2; abundance: -; j_gene: TRBJ2-3; v_gene: TRBV6-5; CDR3nt: TGTGCCAGCAGTTACAAAGCGGGAGGCACAGATACGCAGTATTTT; CDR3aa: CASSYKAGGTDTQYF
d_gene: -; abundance: -; j_gene: TRBJ2-5; v_gene: TRBV28; CDR3nt: TGTGCCAGCAGCGTCGGACAGAACCAAGAGACCCAGTACTTC; CDR3aa: CASSVGQNQETQYF
d_gene: -; abundance: -; j_gene: TRBJ1-2; v_gene: TRBV30; CDR3nt: TGTGCCTGGAGTGGCTATTTAGACTATGGCTACACCTTC; CDR3aa: CAWSGYLDYGYTF
d_gene: -; abundance: -; j_gene: TRBJ2-1; v_gene: TRBV27; CDR3nt: TGTGCCAGCACCTCCCCCAGCGGTTCCTACAATGAGCAGTTCTTC; CDR3aa: CASTSPSGSYNEQFF
d_gene: -; abundance: -; j_gene: TRBJ2-3; v_gene: TRBV29-1; CDR3nt: TGCAGCGTTTTGAGCGGGTGGGATACGCAGTATTTT; CDR3aa: CSVLSGWDTQYF
d_gene: TRBD1; abundance: -; j_gene: TRBJ2-1; v_gene: TRBV7-8; CDR3nt: TGTGCCAGCAGCTTGGACAGGTCGGGGCTAAATGAGCAGTTCTTC; CDR3aa: CASSLDRSGLNEQFF
d_gene: -; abundance: few; j_gene: TRBJ2-7; v_gene: TRBV2; CDR3nt: TGTGCCAGCAGTCTTCCCCCCTACGAGCAGTACTTC; CDR3aa: CASSLPPYEQYF
d_gene: -; abundance: -; j_gene: TRBJ1-5; v_gene: TRBV21-1; CDR3nt: TGTGCCAGCAGCAAAGCTGACAGGGGTAATCAGCCCCAGCATTTT; CDR3aa: CASSKADRGNQPQHF
d_gene: -; abundance: -; j_gene: TRBJ1-1; v_gene: TRBV30; CDR3nt: TGTGCCTGGAGTGACAGCCTGAACACTGAAGCTTTCTTT; CDR3aa: CAWSDSLNTEAFF
d_gene: TRBD2; abundance: -; j_gene: TRBJ2-7; v_gene: TRBV7-9; CDR3nt: TGTGCCAGCAGCTCTGGACTAGCGGGAGACGAGCAGTACTTC; CDR3aa: CASSSGLAGDEQYF
d_gene: -; abundance: -; j_gene: TRBJ2-7; v_gene: TRBV23-1; CDR3nt: TGCGCCAGCAGTCAATCTTTGGTACTTCTACCTACCCACTCCTACGAGCAGTACTTC; CDR3aa: CASSQSLVLLPTHSYEQYF
d_gene: -; abundance: -; j_gene: TRBJ1-1; v_gene: TRBV5-1; CDR3nt: TGCGCCAGCAGCCCCGGGCGGGTGAACACTGAAGCTTTCTTT; CDR3aa: CASSPGRVNTEAFF
d_gene: TRBD1; abundance: -; j_gene: TRBJ1-5; v_gene: TRBV2; CDR3nt: TGTGCCAGCGGGGAGGACAGGTATAGCAATCAGCCCCAGCATTTT; CDR3aa: CASGEDRYSNQPQHF
d_gene: TRBD2; abundance: -; j_gene: TRBJ2-3; v_gene: TRBV9; CDR3nt: TGTGCCAGTGGACTAGCGGGAGTCGAAGATACGCAGTATTTT; CDR3aa: CASGLAGVEDTQYF
d_gene: TRBD1; abundance: -; j_gene: TRBJ1-1; v_gene: TRBV5-4; CDR3nt: TGTGCCAGCAGCTTGAACAGGGGGTTCACTGAAGCTTTCTTT; CDR3aa: CASSLNRGFTEAFF
d_gene: TRBD1; abundance: -; j_gene: TRBJ1-2; v_gene: TRBV9; CDR3nt: TGTGCCAGCAGCGACCGGGACAGGGGAAACTATGGCTACACCTTC; CDR3aa: CASSDRDRGNYGYTF
d_gene: -; abundance: -; j_gene: TRBJ2-2; v_gene: TRBV4-2; CDR3nt: TGTGCCAGCAGCCAACGAGAGTTAACGGGAGAGGGGTCCGGGGAGCTGTTTTTT; CDR3aa: CASSQRELTGEGSGELFF
d_gene: -; abundance: -; j_gene: TRBJ2-2; v_gene: TRBV19; CDR3nt: TGTGCCAGTAGTATTCAGGGGGGACTGGCCGGGGAGCTGTTTTTT; CDR3aa: CASSIQGGLAGELFF
d_gene: -; abundance: -; j_gene: TRBJ2-7; v_gene: TRBV5-1; CDR3nt: TGCGCCAGCAGCTTCGGCGGCTCCTACGAGCAGTACTTC; CDR3aa: CASSFGGSYEQYF
d_gene: -; abundance: -; j_gene: TRBJ2-3; v_gene: TRBV18; CDR3nt: TGTGCCAGCTCACCGAAGAACGGGGTAGATACGCAGTATTTT; CDR3aa: CASSPKNGVDTQYF
d_gene: TRBD1; abundance: -; j_gene: TRBJ2-2; v_gene: TRBV5-6; CDR3nt: TGTGCCAGCAGCTTAGCCGGGACAGGGGATGGCGGGGAGCTGTTTTTT; CDR3aa: CASSLAGTGDGGELFF
d_gene: -; abundance: -; j_gene: TRBJ1-5; v_gene: TRBV6-1; CDR3nt: TGTGCCAGCAGTGGAAGCGATAGCAATCAGCCCCAGCATTTT; CDR3aa: CASSGSDSNQPQHF
d_gene: -; abundance: -; j_gene: TRBJ2-5; v_gene: TRBV5-1; CDR3nt: TGCGCCAGCTGGGGGAGGGAGACCCAGTACTTC; CDR3aa: CASWGRETQYF
d_gene: TRBD1; abundance: -; j_gene: TRBJ1-5; v_gene: TRBV6-5; CDR3nt: TGTGCCAGCAGTTCCGAACGGACAGGATGGGGACAGCCCCAGCATTTT; CDR3aa: CASSSERTGWGQPQHF
d_gene: -; abundance: -; j_gene: TRBJ2-2; v_gene: TRBV27; CDR3nt: TGTGCCGGCACCCACGTGGGGGGGCGCACCGGGGAGCTGTTTTTT; CDR3aa: CAGTHVGGRTGELFF
d_gene: -; abundance: -; j_gene: TRBJ2-2; v_gene: TRBV21-1; CDR3nt: TGTGCCAGCAGCAAAGGGGGCGGGGTCAACACCGGGGAGCTGTTTTTT; CDR3aa: CASSKGGGVNTGELFF
d_gene: TRBD1; abundance: -; j_gene: TRBJ1-2; v_gene: TRBV5-6; CDR3nt: TGTGCCAGCAGCGGACCGGGACAGGGGAACTATGGCTACACCTTC; CDR3aa: CASSGPGQGNYGYTF
d_gene: TRBD1; abundance: -; j_gene: TRBJ2-3; v_gene: TRBV6-6; CDR3nt: TGTGCCAGCAGCCGCCGGGACAGGGCTACAGATACGCAGTATTTT; CDR3aa: CASSRRDRATDTQYF
d_gene: TRBD1; abundance: once; j_gene: TRBJ1-1; v_gene: TRBV6-1; CDR3nt: TGTGCCAGCAGTTTTCTGACAGGGGACGACACTGAAGCTTTCTTT; CDR3aa: CASSFLTGDDTEAFF